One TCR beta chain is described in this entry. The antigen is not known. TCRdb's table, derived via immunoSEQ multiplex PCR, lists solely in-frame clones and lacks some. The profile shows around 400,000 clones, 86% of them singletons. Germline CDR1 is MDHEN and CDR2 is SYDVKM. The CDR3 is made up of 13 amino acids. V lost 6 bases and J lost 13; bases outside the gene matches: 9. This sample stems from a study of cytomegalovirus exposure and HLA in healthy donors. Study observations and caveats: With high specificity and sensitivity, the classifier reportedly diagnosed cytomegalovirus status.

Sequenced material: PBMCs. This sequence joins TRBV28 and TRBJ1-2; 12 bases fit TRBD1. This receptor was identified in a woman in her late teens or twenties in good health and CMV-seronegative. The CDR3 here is CASSLPGQGASTF. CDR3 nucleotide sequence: TGTGCCAGCAGCCTCCCGGGACAGGGGGCCTCCACCTTC.